Included here is one TCR beta chain sequence, with context. The data originate from a study of blood T cell repertoires in COVID-19. Germline-derived CDR1 and CDR2 are MGHRA and YSYEKL. V trimming: 3 bases; J trimming: 4 bases; junction bases outside the gene matches: 12. The CDR3 has 18 residues. Method: immunoSEQ multiplex PCR; TCRdb's copy keeps in-frame clones and lacks some. The table records 350,000 or so clones, around 90% of them present only once. Specimen: peripheral blood. The chain recombines TRBV4-1 with TRBJ1-6; 7 positions agree with TRBD1. The receptor was derived from a young man with active or convalescent COVID-19. Here the CDR3 DNA reads TGCGCCAGCAGCCACCTAACAGGGGTCGGTGTATATAATTCACCCCTCCACTTT. Protein product: CASSHLTGVGVYNSPLHF.